This T cell receptor (beta chain) is drawn from a study of blood T cell repertoires in COVID-19. About the study: The United States, Italy and Spain provided the acute and convalescent COVID-19 samples. PBMCs, B-cell-depleted T cells, or T cells were the source of the cDNA or gDNA that made up the material.

How the authors handled the data: Reference gene primer amplification yielded estimated nucleated cell counts. Clones were sequenced by immunoSEQ multiplex PCR, and TCRdb holds only the in-frame ones, with some missing. From that table come the V and J calls and clone size; the DNA was used to work out D and trimming. The sample consists of more than 100,000 clones, just under 85% of them appearing once. The specimen was peripheral blood. This TCR derives from a woman between 50 and 59 years old with acute or convalescent COVID-19.

This CDR3 reads CASSPHGNNEQFF. The CDR3 coding sequence is TGTGCCAGTAGTCCCCACGGGAACAATGAGCAGTTCTTC. The chain has TRBV19 and TRBJ2-1; weak D call: TRBD2 (5 bases). The germline V gene encodes CDR1 LNHDA and CDR2 SQIVND (reference sequence). Deletions cut 5 bases from V and 5 bases from J, with 10 bases between. This CDR3 contains 13 residues. Full variable domain (missing parts from reference TRBV19 and TRBJ2-1): DGGITQSPKYLFRKEGQNVTLSCEQNLNHDAMYWYRQDPGQGLRLIYYSQIVNDFQKGDIAEGYSVSREKKESFPLTVTSAQKNPTAFYLCASSPHGNNEQFFGPGTRLTVL.